This T cell receptor beta chain was captured in a study of identical twins listed by TCRdb under 2016. Study-level background: To test whether fetal clonotypes persist, the study used deep sequencing on TCR alpha and beta repertoires from monozygotic twins, unrelated adults of various ages, and cord blood. Replicate twin experiments were performed at different times using different library preparation protocols to rule out contamination. The research as a whole found: Compared with coincidental sharing between unrelated individuals, out-of-frame TCR alpha sequences shared between twins had an excess of sequences with low generation probability. Invariant T cells such as MAIT and iNKT could partly confound zero-insertion analyses, although diverse VJ usage argued against such confounding for most clonotypes. Abundant cord blood beta clonotypes had fewer insertions, young adult naive repertoires showed a similar but weaker trend, and memory repertoires showed no such trend. Because the same donors could not be followed over many years, the conclusions depended on cross-sectional statistical analysis. In monozygotic twins, out-of-frame TCR alpha sharing was systematically underestimated by recombination models, although the models agreed with sharing between unrelated individuals. Excess twin sharing in beta out-of-frame sequences was weaker because fewer shared sequences lowered the signal-to-noise ratio.

A note on this clonotype: Its antigen target is currently unknown. Qualities for individual bases were not recorded, and no much larger clone is one base off.

All donors were healthy Caucasians. Three pairs of female monozygotic twins, all aged roughly 18 to 29 years, were included in the twin cohort. Positive isolation kits from Invitrogen were used to isolate CD4+ and CD8+ T cell populations. For this chain, trimming is 0 bases at the V end and 5 bases at the J end, and the number of junction bases without a gene match is 11. The CDR3 holds 16 amino acids from the cysteine to the phenylalanine. Only the CDR3 DNA is retained, 48 bases long and in frame from the first base. As encoded in the germline V gene (reference sequence), CDR1 is DFQATT while CDR2 is SNEGSKA. Library construction relied on 5' RACE. Sequencing used an Illumina HiSeq 2000. Template switching added a universal primer binding site, and the final cDNA carried a unique molecular identifier that allowed TCR cDNA molecules to be counted accurately. First-strand cDNA for TCR alpha and beta chains was synthesized from specific primers in the conserved constant-segment region. To control for contamination, every cDNA library was double barcoded, receiving both a SMART-Mk sample barcode and Illumina barcodes. TruSeq adapter sequences along with Illumina sample barcodes were introduced in two successive PCR steps. Sequencing of the TCR alpha and beta cDNA libraries was done on the Illumina HiSeq platform using custom primers. From the authors' description of their analysis: Unique molecular identifiers were extracted from raw reads with MiGEC, and CDR3 positions were determined with MiXCR. Recombination models were inferred per individual with the repgenHMM and IGoR tools using an EM algorithm. Shared clonotypes were analyzed with the tcR package in R, and sharing was normalized by the product of cloneset sizes. To study raw recombination free of thymic and clonal selection effects, out-of-frame nonproductive sequences were analyzed. TCRdb cleaned the public reads at Q25 with fastp, built clones with MiXCR and kept in-frame beta chains. Each CDR3 protein appears once, grouped with its most common genes and DNA. These V and J calls derive from TCRdb rather than the authors' analysis. The sample yields around 490,000 distinct CDR3 sequences; 13% to 15% were counted once. More than 0.4% of the sample is in the top ten clones.

This same sample was also taken into another study, of yellow fever vaccine responses in identical twins. The second study reports: The authors reported that the T cell response to vaccination in identical twins appeared partly convergent and partly personalized. In identical twins, the study followed T cell clones that responded to the vaccine with precision.

Sequenced sample: CD4+ T cells sorted from blood. The V and J segments used are TRBV20-1 and TRBJ2-5, and 8 bases in between align with TRBD2. The receptor's source is a young woman in good health. The base sequence is TGCAGTGCTAGAGACCGAGCGGGAGTACCCTTGGAGACCCAGTACTTC. It is translated as CSARDRAGVPLETQYF.